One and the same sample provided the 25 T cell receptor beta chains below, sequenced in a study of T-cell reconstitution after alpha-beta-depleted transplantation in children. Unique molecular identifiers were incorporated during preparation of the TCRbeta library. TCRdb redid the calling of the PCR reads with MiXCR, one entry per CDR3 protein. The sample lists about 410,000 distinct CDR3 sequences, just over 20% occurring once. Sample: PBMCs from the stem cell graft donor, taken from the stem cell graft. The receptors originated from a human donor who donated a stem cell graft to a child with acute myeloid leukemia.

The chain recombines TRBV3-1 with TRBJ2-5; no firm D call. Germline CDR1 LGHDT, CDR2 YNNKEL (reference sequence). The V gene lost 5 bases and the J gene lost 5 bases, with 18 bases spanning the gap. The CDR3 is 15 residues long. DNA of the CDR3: TGTGCCAGCAGCAAGGACCTCTGGCGTGGTGAGACCCAGTACTTC. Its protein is CASSKDLWRGETQYF.

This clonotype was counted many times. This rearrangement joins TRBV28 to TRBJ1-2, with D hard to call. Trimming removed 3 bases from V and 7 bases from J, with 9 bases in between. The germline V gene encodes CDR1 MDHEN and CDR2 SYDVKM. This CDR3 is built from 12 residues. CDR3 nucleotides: TGTGCCAGCAGTTTGCCGAAAAGTGGCTACACCTTC. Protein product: CASSLPKSGYTF.

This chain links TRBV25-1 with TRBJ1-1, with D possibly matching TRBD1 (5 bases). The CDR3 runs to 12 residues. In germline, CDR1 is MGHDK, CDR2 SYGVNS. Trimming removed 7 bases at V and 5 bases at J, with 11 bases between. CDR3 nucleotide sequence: TGTGCCAGCATGCGGGGGGATACTGAAGCTTTCTTT. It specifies CASMRGDTEAFF.

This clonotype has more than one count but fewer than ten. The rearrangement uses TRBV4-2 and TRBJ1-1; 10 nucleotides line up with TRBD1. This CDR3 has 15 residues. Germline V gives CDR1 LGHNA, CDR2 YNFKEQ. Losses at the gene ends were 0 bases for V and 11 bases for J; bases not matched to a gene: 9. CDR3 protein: CASSQDEVKGQGAFF. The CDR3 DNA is TGTGCCAGCAGCCAAGATGAGGTTAAGGGACAGGGGGCTTTCTTT.

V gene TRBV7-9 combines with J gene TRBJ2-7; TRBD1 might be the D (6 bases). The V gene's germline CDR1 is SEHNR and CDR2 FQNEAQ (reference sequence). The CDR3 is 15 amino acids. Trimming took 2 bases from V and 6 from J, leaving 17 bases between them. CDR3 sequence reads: CASSLIDRPNFEQYF. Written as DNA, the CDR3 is TGTGCCAGCAGCTTAATCGACAGGCCCAACTTCGAGCAGTACTTC.

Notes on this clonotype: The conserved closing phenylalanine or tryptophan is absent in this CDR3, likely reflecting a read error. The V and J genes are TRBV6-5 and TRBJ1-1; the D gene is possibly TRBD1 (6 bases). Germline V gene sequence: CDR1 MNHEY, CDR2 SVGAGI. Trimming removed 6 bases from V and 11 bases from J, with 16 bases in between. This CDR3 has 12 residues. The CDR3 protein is CASRPGAGRAFC. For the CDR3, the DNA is TGTGCCAGCAGACCGGGGGCAGGACGGGCTTTCTGT.

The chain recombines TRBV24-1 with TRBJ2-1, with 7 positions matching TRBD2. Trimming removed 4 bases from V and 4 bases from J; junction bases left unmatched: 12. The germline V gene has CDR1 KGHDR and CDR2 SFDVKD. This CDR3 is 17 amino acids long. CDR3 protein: CATSDHQISGRYNEQFF. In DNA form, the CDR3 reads TGTGCCACCAGTGACCACCAGATTAGCGGGCGATACAATGAGCAGTTCTTC.

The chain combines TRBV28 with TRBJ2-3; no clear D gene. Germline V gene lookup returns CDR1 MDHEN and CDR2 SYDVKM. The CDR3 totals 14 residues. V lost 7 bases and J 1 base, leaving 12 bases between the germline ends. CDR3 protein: CASKIEVRTDTQYF. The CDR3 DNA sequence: TGTGCCAGCAAGATTGAGGTCCGCACAGATACGCAGTATTTT.

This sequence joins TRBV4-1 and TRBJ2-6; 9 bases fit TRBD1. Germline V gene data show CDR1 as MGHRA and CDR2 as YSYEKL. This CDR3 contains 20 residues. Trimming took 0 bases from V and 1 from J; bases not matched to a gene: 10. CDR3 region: CASSQEGYRGLDSGANVLTF. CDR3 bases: TGCGCCAGCAGCCAAGAGGGGTACAGGGGGCTAGATTCTGGGGCCAACGTCCTGACTTTC.

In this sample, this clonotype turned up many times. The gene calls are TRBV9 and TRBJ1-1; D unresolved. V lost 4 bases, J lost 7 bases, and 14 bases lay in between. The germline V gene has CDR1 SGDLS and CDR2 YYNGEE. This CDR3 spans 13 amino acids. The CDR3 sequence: CASSPDRRGEAFF. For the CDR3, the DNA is TGTGCCAGCAGCCCTGATCGGCGGGGTGAAGCTTTCTTT. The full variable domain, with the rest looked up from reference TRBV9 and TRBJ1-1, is DSGVTQTPKHLITATGQRVTLRCSPRSGDLSVYWYQQSLDQGLQFLIQYYNGEERAKGNILERFSAQQFPDLHSELNLSSLELGDSALYFCASSPDRRGEAFFGQGTRLTVV.

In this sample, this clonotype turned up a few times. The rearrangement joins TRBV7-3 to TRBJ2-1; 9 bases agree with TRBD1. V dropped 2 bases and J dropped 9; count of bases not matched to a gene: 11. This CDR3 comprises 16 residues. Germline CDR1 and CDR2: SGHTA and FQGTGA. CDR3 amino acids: CASSLYKGTGYGEQFF. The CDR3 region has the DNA TGTGCCAGCAGCTTATATAAGGGGACAGGGTATGGTGAGCAGTTCTTC.

In DNA, the CDR3 is TGTGCCAGCACAACCGGGGGGGCCTACGAGCAGTACTTC. It codes for CASTTGGAYEQYF. The chain joins TRBV12-3 or TRBV12-4 to TRBJ2-7; 8 nucleotides match TRBD2. The CDR3 covers 13 residues. V was clipped by 7 bases and J by 2 bases; unmatched bases: 4.

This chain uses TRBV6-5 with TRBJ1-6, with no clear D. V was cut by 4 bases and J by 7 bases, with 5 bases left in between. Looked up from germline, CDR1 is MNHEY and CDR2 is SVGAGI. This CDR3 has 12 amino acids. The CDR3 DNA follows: TGTGCCAGCAGTTCGGGGAATTCACCCCTCCACTTT. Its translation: CASSSGNSPLHF.

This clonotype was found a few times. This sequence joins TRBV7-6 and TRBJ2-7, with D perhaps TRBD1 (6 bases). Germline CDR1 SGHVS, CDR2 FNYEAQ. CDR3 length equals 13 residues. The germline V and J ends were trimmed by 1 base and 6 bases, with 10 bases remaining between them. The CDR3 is CASSLDRVSEQYF. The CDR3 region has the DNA TGTGCCAGCAGCTTAGACAGGGTCAGCGAGCAGTACTTC.

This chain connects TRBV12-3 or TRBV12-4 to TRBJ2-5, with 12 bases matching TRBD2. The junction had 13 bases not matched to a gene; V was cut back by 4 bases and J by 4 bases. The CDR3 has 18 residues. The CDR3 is CASSSRASGRAGAETQYF. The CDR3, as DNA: TGTGCCAGCAGTTCGAGGGCTAGCGGGAGGGCCGGGGCAGAGACCCAGTACTTC.

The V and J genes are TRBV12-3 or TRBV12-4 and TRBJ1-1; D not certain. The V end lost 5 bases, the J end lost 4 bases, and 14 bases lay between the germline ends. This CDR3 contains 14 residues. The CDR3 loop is CASSTLLRSTEAFF. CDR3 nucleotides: TGTGCCAGCAGTACCCTTCTTAGGAGCACTGAAGCTTTCTTT.

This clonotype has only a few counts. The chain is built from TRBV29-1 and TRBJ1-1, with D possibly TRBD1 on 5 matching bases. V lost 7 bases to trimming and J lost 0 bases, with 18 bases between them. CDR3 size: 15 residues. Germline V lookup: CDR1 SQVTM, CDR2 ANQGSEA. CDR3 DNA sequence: TGCAGCGCCGGACTACGGGGGATAATGAACACTGAAGCTTTCTTT. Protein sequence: CSAGLRGIMNTEAFF.

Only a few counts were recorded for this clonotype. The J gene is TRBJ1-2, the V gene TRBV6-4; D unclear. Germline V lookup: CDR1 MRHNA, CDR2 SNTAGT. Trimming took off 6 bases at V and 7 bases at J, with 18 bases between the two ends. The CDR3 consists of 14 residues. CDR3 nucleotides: TGTGCCAGCAGGAAGGACGGTCCTTTGGGTGGCTACACCTTC. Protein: CASRKDGPLGGYTF.

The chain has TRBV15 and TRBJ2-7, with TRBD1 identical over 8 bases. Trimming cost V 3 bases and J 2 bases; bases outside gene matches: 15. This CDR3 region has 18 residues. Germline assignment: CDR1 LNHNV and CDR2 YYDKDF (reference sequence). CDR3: CATSSLVPTGGLTYEQYF. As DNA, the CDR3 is TGTGCCACCAGCAGCCTAGTCCCCACAGGGGGTTTGACCTACGAGCAGTACTTC.

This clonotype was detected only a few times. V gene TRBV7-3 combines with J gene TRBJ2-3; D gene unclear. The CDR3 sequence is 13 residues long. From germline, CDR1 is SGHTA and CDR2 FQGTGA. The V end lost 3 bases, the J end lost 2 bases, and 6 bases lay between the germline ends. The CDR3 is CASSFGFTDTQYF. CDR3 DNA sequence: TGTGCCAGCAGCTTTGGTTTCACAGATACGCAGTATTTT.

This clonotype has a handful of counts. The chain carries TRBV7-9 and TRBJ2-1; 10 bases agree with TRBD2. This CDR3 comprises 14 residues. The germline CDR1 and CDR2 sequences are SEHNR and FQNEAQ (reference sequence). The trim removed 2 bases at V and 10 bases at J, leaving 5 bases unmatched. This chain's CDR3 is CASSLSLAGDEQFF. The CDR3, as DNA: TGTGCCAGCAGCTTAAGTCTAGCGGGAGACGAGCAGTTCTTC.

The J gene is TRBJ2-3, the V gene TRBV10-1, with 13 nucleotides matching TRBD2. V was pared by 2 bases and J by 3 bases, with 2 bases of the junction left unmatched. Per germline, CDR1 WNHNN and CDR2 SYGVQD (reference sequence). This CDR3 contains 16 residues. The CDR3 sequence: CASSEGTSGMTDTQYF. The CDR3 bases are TGCGCCAGCAGTGAGGGGACTAGCGGGATGACAGATACGCAGTATTTT.

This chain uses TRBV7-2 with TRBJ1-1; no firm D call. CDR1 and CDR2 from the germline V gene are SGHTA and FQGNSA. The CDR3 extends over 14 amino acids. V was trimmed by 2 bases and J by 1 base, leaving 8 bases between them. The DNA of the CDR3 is TGTGCCAGCAGCTTATATCTAGAGAACACTGAAGCTTTCTTT. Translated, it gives CASSLYLENTEAFF.

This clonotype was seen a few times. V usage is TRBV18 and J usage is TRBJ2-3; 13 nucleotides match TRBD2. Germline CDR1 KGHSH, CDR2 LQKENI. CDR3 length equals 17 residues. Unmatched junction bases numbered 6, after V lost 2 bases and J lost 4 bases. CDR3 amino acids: CASSPRTSGSVPDTQYF. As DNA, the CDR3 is TGTGCCAGCTCACCAAGGACTAGCGGGAGTGTTCCAGATACGCAGTATTTT.

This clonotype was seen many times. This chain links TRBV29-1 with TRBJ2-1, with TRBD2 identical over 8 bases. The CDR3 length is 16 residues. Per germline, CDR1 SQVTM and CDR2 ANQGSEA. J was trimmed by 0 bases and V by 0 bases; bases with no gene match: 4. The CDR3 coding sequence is TGCAGCGTTGAAGACGAGCGGGAGAGCTCCTACAATGAGCAGTTCTTC. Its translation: CSVEDERESSYNEQFF.